These T cell receptor beta chains were read from a single sample in a study of CD8 T cells in ankylosing spondylitis. TCRdb called the 5' RACE reads again in MiXCR, with one record for every CDR3 protein. Among more than 250,000 distinct CDR3 sequences listed, 7.5% to 9% were seen once. The sequencing input was blood, either unsorted or a sorted T cell fraction (not recorded which). The source is a male donor with ankylosing spondylitis. The conserved cysteine and the conserved F or W are not part of the CDR3 here. The D gene is left open where the match is weak.

j_call: TRBJ1-1; v_call: TRBV19; d_call: -; cdr3_aa: ASSIDWSGEAF
j_call: TRBJ2-2; v_call: TRBV5-1; d_call: TRBD2; cdr3_aa: ASSLPSTSGSITGELF
j_call: TRBJ1-3; v_call: TRBV4-3; d_call: -; cdr3_aa: ASSQDPNSGNTIY
j_call: TRBJ2-1; v_call: TRBV18; d_call: -; cdr3_aa: ASSPGPGRLNEQF
j_call: TRBJ1-1; v_call: TRBV30; d_call: -; cdr3_aa: AWSNLRSVLRDTEAF
j_call: TRBJ1-2; v_call: TRBV18; d_call: TRBD1; cdr3_aa: ASSTRTGLNYGYT
j_call: TRBJ2-7; v_call: TRBV28; d_call: TRBD2; cdr3_aa: ASSTRTSGNYEQY
j_call: TRBJ1-2; v_call: TRBV29-1; d_call: -; cdr3_aa: SVVQPSNYGYT
j_call: TRBJ2-3; v_call: TRBV13; d_call: -; cdr3_aa: ASSPDLASSTDTQY
j_call: TRBJ1-3; v_call: TRBV11-3; d_call: -; cdr3_aa: ASSGTYGNTIY
j_call: TRBJ2-1; v_call: TRBV10-3; d_call: -; cdr3_aa: AISGIGRPWWQF
j_call: TRBJ1-1; v_call: TRBV2; d_call: -; cdr3_aa: ASGQWENTEAF
j_call: TRBJ2-2; v_call: TRBV7-6; d_call: -; cdr3_aa: ASSLVGNVLF
j_call: TRBJ2-1; v_call: TRBV7-8; d_call: TRBD2; cdr3_aa: ASSVPGTSGSSSYNEQF
j_call: TRBJ1-1; v_call: TRBV11-1; d_call: -; cdr3_aa: ASTTNRRRTPTENTEAF
j_call: TRBJ2-2; v_call: TRBV19; d_call: -; cdr3_aa: ASSGTFEGNTGELF